These 27 T cell receptor beta chains share one sample of origin, sequenced in a study of T cell responses to AZD1222 COVID-19 vaccine. Clones were read by immunoSEQ multiplex PCR, and TCRdb kept only the in-frame ones, dropping some. The sample lists about 130,000 clones, around nine tenths seen once, with under 2% in the top ten. The sequences come from peripheral blood, collected on day 0 of AZD1222 vaccination. Receptor source: an adult in good health.

The genes are TRBV30 and TRBJ1-6; D gene ambiguous. Between the trimmed V and J ends, which lost 5 bases and 7 bases, there was a span of 6 bases. The CDR3 loop spans 11 amino acids. Germline V gives CDR1 GTSNPN, CDR2 SVGIG (reference sequence). CDR3 in DNA: TGTGCCTGGGCCCTCAATTCACCCCTCCACTTT. Translating it yields CAWALNSPLHF.

The rearrangement links TRBV9 to TRBJ2-1; 9 bases line up with TRBD2. J gave up 4 bases and V 3 bases, and 5 bases lay outside the gene matches. Per germline, CDR1 SGDLS and CDR2 YYNGEE. This CDR3 spans 15 amino acids. The CDR3 nucleotides are TGTGCCAGCAGCGCCGGCGGGGGGGTATACAATGAGCAGTTCTTC. This gives the protein CASSAGGGVYNEQFF.

This clone was observed a handful of times. The CDR3 DNA sequence: TGTGCCAGCAGCGGGACAAGGGGGGCCAAAAACATTCAGTACTTC. Amino acids: CASSGTRGAKNIQYF. The chain has TRBV5-4 and TRBJ2-4; a possible D gene is TRBD1 (6 bases). CDR3 length: 15 amino acids. Germline loops: CDR1 SGHNT, CDR2 YYREEE (reference sequence). Between the trimmed V and J ends, which lost 4 bases and 1 base, there was a span of 12 bases.

The genes are TRBV19 and TRBJ1-2, with D perhaps TRBD1 (5 bases). This CDR3 is 16 amino acids long. Trimming shortened V by 5 bases and J by 0 bases, and 16 bases separated the two germline ends. Germline V gene data show CDR1 as LNHDA and CDR2 as SQIVND (reference sequence). The CDR3 DNA reads as TGTGCCAGTAGTTTAGGAGGGGCCACTACTAACTATGGCTACACCTTC. Its protein is CASSLGGATTNYGYTF.

The V gene is TRBV5-5, the J gene TRBJ1-6, with D possibly TRBD1 on 5 matching bases. This CDR3 region has 14 residues. Germline CDR1 and CDR2: SGHKS and YYEKEE (reference sequence). V was clipped by 4 bases and J by 8 bases, with 13 bases between them. In nucleotides, the CDR3 is TGTGCCAGCAGCAGCTTCCCGGGGGATTCACCCCTCCACTTT. Amino acids: CASSSFPGDSPLHF.

V usage is TRBV3-1 (or the pseudogene TRBV3-2) and J usage is TRBJ1-4; 9 bases are a match to TRBD1. In germline, CDR1 is LGHDT, CDR2 YNNKEL (reference sequence). Unmatched junction bases numbered 9, after V lost 3 bases and J lost 7 bases. The CDR3 has 16 amino acids. The CDR3 DNA reads as TGTGCCAGCAGCCAGTTTACAGGGGGCAGTGGTGAAAAACTGTTTTTT. As protein: CASSQFTGGSGEKLFF.

The chain has TRBV5-1 and TRBJ1-2; D possibly corresponds to TRBD1 (6 bases). Germline CDR1 is SGHRS and CDR2 is YFSETQ. The CDR3 loop spans 14 amino acids. The ends were cut back, 2 bases at V and 1 base at J, with 9 bases in the middle. As DNA, the CDR3 is TGCGCCAGCAGCTTACAGGGTGATAACTATGGCTACACCTTC. Residues: CASSLQGDNYGYTF. The variable domain in full, completed from reference TRBV5-1 and TRBJ1-2, reads KAGVTQTPRYLIKTRGQQVTLSCSPISGHRSVSWYQQTPGQGLQFLFEYFSETQRNKGNFPGRFSGRQFSNSRSEMNVSTLELGDSALYLCASSLQGDNYGYTFGSGTRLTVV.

The gene calls are TRBV4-1 and TRBJ1-5; D gene uncertain. Germline V gene data show CDR1 as MGHRA and CDR2 as YSYEKL. The CDR3 extends over 16 amino acids. Trimming left V 1 base short and J 6 bases short, with 16 bases between. CDR3 region: CASSQVPGPGSQPQHF. The CDR3 region has the DNA TGCGCCAGCAGCCAAGTACCGGGCCCCGGGAGTCAGCCCCAGCATTTT.

The J gene is TRBJ2-6, the V gene TRBV18, with unresolved D. The ends were cut back, 3 bases at V and 4 bases at J, with 10 bases in the middle. Germline V gene lookup returns CDR1 KGHSH and CDR2 LQKENI. CDR3 length: 15 residues. As DNA, the CDR3 is TGTGCCAGCTCACCTGACCCTGTCGGGGCCAACGTCCTGACTTTC. This translates into CASSPDPVGANVLTF.

This chain uses TRBV14 with TRBJ1-2; weak D call: TRBD1 (5 bases). This CDR3 has 16 residues. CDR1 is SGHDN, CDR2 FVKESK, per germline. Trimming shortened V by 5 bases and J by 4 bases, and 20 bases separated the two germline ends. The CDR3 nucleotides are TGTGCCAGCAGCGGAGACACCCGGGGGAGCGGCTATGGCTACACCTTC. Protein sequence: CASSGDTRGSGYGYTF.

This chain uses TRBV6-2 or TRBV6-3 with TRBJ1-5; D perhaps matches TRBD1 (5 bases). This CDR3 comprises 16 residues. From germline, CDR1 is MNHEY and CDR2 SVGEGT. V gave up 5 bases and J gave up 2 bases, with 16 bases separating them. Written as DNA, the CDR3 is TGTGCCAGCAGTGCCACAGGTCTCGGGGGCAATCAGCCCCAGCATTTT. Amino acids: CASSATGLGGNQPQHF.

The rearrangement joins TRBV30 to TRBJ1-2; no firm D call. The V end was cut by 3 bases, the J end by 8 bases, with 10 bases between. Germline V gene lookup returns CDR1 GTSNPN and CDR2 SVGIG (reference sequence). CDR3 size: 11 residues. CDR3 in amino acids: CAWSGSGGYTF. The CDR3 nucleotides are TGTGCCTGGAGCGGGTCCGGCGGCTACACCTTC.

This rearrangement joins TRBV25-1 to TRBJ1-1; 8 positions match TRBD1. CDR3 size: 15 residues. V shed 5 bases, J shed 5 bases, and the junction held 10 bases outside the gene matches. From germline, CDR1 is MGHDK and CDR2 SYGVNS. The CDR3: CASSRSTGVVTEAFF. CDR3 DNA sequence: TGTGCCAGCAGTCGATCGACAGGGGTGGTTACTGAAGCTTTCTTT.

The rearrangement uses TRBV4-1 and TRBJ1-2; 11 positions agree with TRBD1. Trimming took 1 base from V and 3 from J; bases not matched to a gene: 7. Germline CDR1 MGHRA, CDR2 YSYEKL. CDR3 length: 17 residues. DNA for the CDR3: TGCGCCAGCAGCCAAGGGGGACAGGGGGTTGTTCACTATGGCTACACCTTC. Amino acids: CASSQGGQGVVHYGYTF.

This chain uses TRBV28 with TRBJ1-5; D call uncertain. The length of the CDR3 is 14 residues. V gave up 7 bases and J gave up 5 bases, with 15 bases separating them. Germline-derived CDR1 and CDR2 are MDHEN and SYDVKM. CDR3 nucleotides: TGTGCCAGCATCAGTCAAGTCCCTTATCAGCCCCAGCATTTT. The encoded protein is CASISQVPYQPQHF.

This sequence joins TRBV5-1 and TRBJ1-1, with 8 bases fitting TRBD1. Germline V gene data show CDR1 as SGHRS and CDR2 as YFSETQ. This CDR3 is built from 14 residues. J was trimmed by 5 bases and V by 3 bases; bases with no gene match: 6. In DNA form, the CDR3 reads TGCGCCAGCAGCTCGGGAACAGGGGGTACTGAAGCTTTCTTT. Translating it yields CASSSGTGGTEAFF.

The rearrangement uses TRBV24-1 and TRBJ1-1; maybe TRBD1 (6 bases). Germline V gene sequence: CDR1 KGHDR, CDR2 SFDVKD. The CDR3 has 23 residues. The germline V and J ends were trimmed by 6 bases and 1 base, with 38 bases remaining between them. The chain's CDR3 is CATSFPQSPGQGFYRVGNTEAFF. The CDR3 region has the DNA TGTGCCACCAGTTTTCCCCAGTCCCCAGGTCAGGGGTTCTATAGGGTCGGGAACACTGAAGCTTTCTTT.

The CDR3 coding sequence is TGTGCCAGCAGCCAATTCCAAGAGAACTACGAGCAGTACTTC. Its translation is CASSQFQENYEQYF. The V call is TRBV16, the J call TRBJ2-7, with D unclear. Germline V gene data show CDR1 as KGHSY and CDR2 as FQNENV. This CDR3 spans 14 amino acids. V dropped 1 base and J dropped 3 bases, with 10 bases sitting between them. Looking up the rest from reference TRBV16 and TRBJ2-7 gives the full variable domain: GEEVAQTPKHLVRGEGQKAKLYCAPIKGHSYVFWYQQVLKNEFKFLISFQNENVFDETGMPKERFSAKCLPNSPCSLEIQATKLEDSAVYFCASSQFQENYEQYFGPGTRLTVT.

The chain uses TRBV30 and TRBJ2-5; the D is unclear. Germline CDR1 and CDR2: GTSNPN and SVGIG (reference sequence). There are 11 residues in the CDR3. V shed 4 bases and J shed 2 bases, with 5 bases lying between them. Written as DNA, the CDR3 is TGTGCCTGGAAGATTCAAGAGACCCAGTACTTC. It specifies CAWKIQETQYF.

The rearrangement uses TRBV6-1 and TRBJ2-2, with D possibly matching TRBD1 (5 bases). Trimming cost V 2 bases and J 0 bases, with 10 bases left between them. Germline assignment: CDR1 MNHNS and CDR2 SASEGT. The CDR3 has 16 residues. The CDR3 sequence is CASSELVGANTGELFF. The DNA of the CDR3 is TGTGCCAGCAGTGAATTAGTAGGGGCGAACACCGGGGAGCTGTTTTTT.

The genes are TRBV5-1 and TRBJ1-2; D is uncertain. Germline CDR1 and CDR2: SGHRS and YFSETQ. V shed 0 bases and J shed 8 bases, with 14 bases lying between them. This CDR3 is built from 14 residues. The CDR3 DNA is TGCGCCAGCAGCTTGGAATCGGCCGTATTAGGCTACACCTTC. Translated, it gives CASSLESAVLGYTF.

The J gene is TRBJ1-1, the V gene TRBV4-3; 7 bases align to TRBD1. The CDR3 totals 15 residues. Germline V gives CDR1 LGHNA, CDR2 YSLEER. V shed 3 bases, J shed 4 bases, and the junction held 8 bases outside the gene matches. CDR3 bases: TGCGCCAGCAGCCACCGACAGGGAGCTATCACTGAAGCTTTCTTT. Protein: CASSHRQGAITEAFF.

The chain is built from TRBV5-1 and TRBJ2-3; D may be TRBD1 or TRBD2 (5 bases each). Trimming cost V 2 bases and J 0 bases, with 13 bases left between them. The CDR3 has 16 residues. CDR1 is SGHRS and CDR2 is YFSETQ in the germline V gene. The CDR3 loop is CASSFNRRTSTDTQYF. In nucleotides, the CDR3 is TGCGCCAGCAGCTTTAACAGGAGGACTAGCACAGATACGCAGTATTTT.

This CDR3 reads CASSDGTGGTEAFF. CDR3 coding DNA: TGTGCCAGCAGCGACGGGACAGGGGGCACTGAAGCTTTCTTT. The V call is TRBV9, the J call TRBJ1-1; TRBD1 matches 11 bases. Germline trimming cut 3 bases from V and 4 bases from J; bases unmatched to any gene: 2. The CDR3 has 14 amino acids. The V gene's germline CDR1 is SGDLS and CDR2 YYNGEE.

The rearrangement joins TRBV20-1 to TRBJ2-5, with D unclear. Germline CDR1 DFQATT, CDR2 SNEGSKA (reference sequence). V was pared by 3 bases and J by 7 bases, with 18 bases between. This CDR3 comprises 14 residues. The CDR3 reads CSASWPGDPGTQYF. The CDR3 bases are TGCAGTGCTAGTTGGCCAGGAGATCCGGGGACCCAGTACTTC.

Here the CDR3 reads CASRNNRNYGYTF. The DNA of the CDR3 is TGCGCCAGCAGGAACAACCGTAACTATGGCTACACCTTC. V gene TRBV5-1 combines with J gene TRBJ1-2; no clear D gene. The CDR3 runs 13 residues. The ends were cut back, 5 bases at V and 1 base at J, with 9 bases in the middle. Germline CDR1 is SGHRS and CDR2 is YFSETQ.

This chain uses TRBV15 with TRBJ1-2, with D unresolved. The CDR3 loop spans 12 amino acids. Germline V CDR1 and CDR2: LNHNV, YYDKDF (reference sequence). V dropped 1 base and J dropped 8 bases, with 8 bases sitting between them. DNA of the CDR3: TGTGCCACCAGCAGAGGGGGATTCGGCTACACCTTC. Translated, it gives CATSRGGFGYTF.